This TCR beta chain was found in a study of shared clonotypes between healthy human individuals. Turning to the study itself: Two women and three men aged 18 to 49 served as donors.

Assay: immunoSEQ multiplex PCR; the TCRdb copy retains only in-frame clones and omits some. Of about 520,000 clones in the sample, more than 65% were seen once. Trimming pared 1 base from V and 0 bases from J, leaving 10 bases between. This CDR3 region has 15 residues. CDR1 MGHRA and CDR2 YSYEKL come from the germline V gene. The sequencing sample was made of PBMCs. The TCR originated in a woman between 35 and 50 years old in good health. Some clones in this sample may be carry-over from other donors' samples. The chain couples TRBV4-1 to TRBJ2-7; a weak D match, TRBD1 (5 bases). The DNA of the CDR3 is TGCGCCAGCAGCCAAGTAGACAGAGACTCCTACGAGCAGTACTTC. Translated, it gives CASSQVDRDSYEQYF.